This T cell receptor (beta chain) derives from a study of CD8 T cells in ankylosing spondylitis. Comments on this clonotype: Its antigen is currently unknown.

TCRdb independently ran MiXCR on the 5' RACE reads; one entry per CDR3 protein. This sample has 230,000 or so distinct CDR3 sequences, with 20% to 30% found just once. General study points: A TCR beta motif made of fewer than ten highly homologous variants seemed typical of ankylosing spondylitis blood.

The CDR3 is made up of 13 amino acids. Germline assignment: CDR1 LNHNV and CDR2 YYDKDF (reference sequence). V shed 3 bases and J shed 3 bases, with 5 bases lying between them. Sequencing input: blood, either unsorted or a sorted T cell fraction (not recorded which). The receptor was isolated from a male donor with ankylosing spondylitis or in good health (not recorded which). The gene calls are TRBV15 and TRBJ2-2; D is uncertain. CDR3 sequence (DNA): TGTGCCACCAGCAGCTCGTACACCGGGGAGCTGTTTTTT. It specifies CATSSSYTGELFF.